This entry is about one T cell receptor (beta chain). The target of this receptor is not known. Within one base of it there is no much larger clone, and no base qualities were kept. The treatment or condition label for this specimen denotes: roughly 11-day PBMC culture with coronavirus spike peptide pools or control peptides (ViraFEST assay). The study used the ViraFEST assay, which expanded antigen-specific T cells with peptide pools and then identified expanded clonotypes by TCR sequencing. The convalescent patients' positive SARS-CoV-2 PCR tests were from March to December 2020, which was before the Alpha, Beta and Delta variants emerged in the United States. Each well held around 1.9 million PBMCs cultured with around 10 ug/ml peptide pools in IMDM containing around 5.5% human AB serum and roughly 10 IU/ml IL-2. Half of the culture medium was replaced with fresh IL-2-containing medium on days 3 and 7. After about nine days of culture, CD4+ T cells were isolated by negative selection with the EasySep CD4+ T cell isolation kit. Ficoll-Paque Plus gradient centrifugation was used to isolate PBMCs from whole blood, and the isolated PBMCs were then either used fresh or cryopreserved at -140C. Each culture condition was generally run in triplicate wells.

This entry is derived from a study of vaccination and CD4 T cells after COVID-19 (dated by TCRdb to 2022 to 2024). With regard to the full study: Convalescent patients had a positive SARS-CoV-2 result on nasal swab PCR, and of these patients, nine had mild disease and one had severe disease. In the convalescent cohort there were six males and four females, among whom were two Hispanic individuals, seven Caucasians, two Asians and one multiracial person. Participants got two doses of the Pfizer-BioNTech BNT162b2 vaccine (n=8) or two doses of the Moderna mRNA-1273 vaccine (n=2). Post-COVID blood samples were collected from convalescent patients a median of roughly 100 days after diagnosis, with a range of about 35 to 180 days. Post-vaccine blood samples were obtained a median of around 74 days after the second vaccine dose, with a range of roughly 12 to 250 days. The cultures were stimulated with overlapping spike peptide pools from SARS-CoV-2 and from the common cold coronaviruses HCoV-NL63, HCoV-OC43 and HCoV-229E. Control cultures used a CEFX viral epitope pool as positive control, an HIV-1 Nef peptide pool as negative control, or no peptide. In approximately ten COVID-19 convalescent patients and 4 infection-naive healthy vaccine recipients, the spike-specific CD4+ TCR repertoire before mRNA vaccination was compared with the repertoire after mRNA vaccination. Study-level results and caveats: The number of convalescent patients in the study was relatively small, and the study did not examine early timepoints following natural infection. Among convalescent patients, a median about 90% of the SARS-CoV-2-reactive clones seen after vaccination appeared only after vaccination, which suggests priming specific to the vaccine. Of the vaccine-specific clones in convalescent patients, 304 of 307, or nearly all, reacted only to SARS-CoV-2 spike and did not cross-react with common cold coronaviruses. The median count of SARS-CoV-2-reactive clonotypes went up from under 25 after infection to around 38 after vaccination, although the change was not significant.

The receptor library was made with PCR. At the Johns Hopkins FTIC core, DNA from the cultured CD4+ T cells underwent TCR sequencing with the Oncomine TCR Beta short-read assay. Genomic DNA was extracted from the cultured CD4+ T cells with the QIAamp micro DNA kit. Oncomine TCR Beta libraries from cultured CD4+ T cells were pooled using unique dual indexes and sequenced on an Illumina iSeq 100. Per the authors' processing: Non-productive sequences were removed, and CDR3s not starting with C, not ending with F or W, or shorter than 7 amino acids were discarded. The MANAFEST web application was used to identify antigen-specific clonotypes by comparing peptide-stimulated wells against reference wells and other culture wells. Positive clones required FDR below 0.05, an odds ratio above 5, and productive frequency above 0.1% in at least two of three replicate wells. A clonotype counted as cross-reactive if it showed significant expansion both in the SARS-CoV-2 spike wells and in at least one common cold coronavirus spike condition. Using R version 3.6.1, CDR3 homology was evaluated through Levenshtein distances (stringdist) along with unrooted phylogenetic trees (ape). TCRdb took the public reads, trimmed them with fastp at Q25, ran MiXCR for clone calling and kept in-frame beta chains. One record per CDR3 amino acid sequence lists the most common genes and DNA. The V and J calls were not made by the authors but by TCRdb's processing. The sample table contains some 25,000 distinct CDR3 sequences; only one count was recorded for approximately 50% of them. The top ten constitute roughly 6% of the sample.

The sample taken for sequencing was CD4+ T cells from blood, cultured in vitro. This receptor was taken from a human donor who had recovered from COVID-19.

The CDR3 is CASSPTTGMIPTNEKLFF. At the DNA level, the sequence is TGTGCCAGCAGTCCCACGACAGGGATGATCCCAACTAATGAAAAACTGTTTTTT. The sequence links TRBV27 to TRBJ1-4; 7 nucleotides in the junction match TRBD1. V is trimmed back by 5 bases and J by 0 bases, and the junction contains 12 bases that no gene match accounts for. CDR1 and CDR2 are read off the germline V gene (reference sequence) as MNHEY and SMNVEV. Spanning cysteine to phenylalanine, the CDR3 consists of 18 amino acids. Here the CDR3 DNA is all that survives: 54 bases in frame from base 1.